The present TCR beta chain was sequenced within a study of T cell responses to AZD1222 COVID-19 vaccine. Study-level results: Baseline antibody screening turned up just a handful of seropositive AZD1222 recipients.

Germline V lookup: CDR1 MNHEY, CDR2 SVGEGT. This CDR3 region has 13 residues. V was trimmed by 2 bases and J by 8 bases, leaving 12 bases between them. Comment on this clone: What it recognizes is unknown.

Sequenced by immunoSEQ multiplex PCR; TCRdb stores in-frame clones only, minus some. The sample holds tens of thousands of clones; under 95% are singletons and the top ten take under 5%. This rearrangement joins TRBV6-2 or TRBV6-3 to TRBJ1-2; D may be TRBD1 (6 bases). The clonotype originates from an adult in good health. This material consisted of peripheral blood, taken on day 0 of AZD1222 vaccination. CDR3 nucleotides: TGTGCCAGCAGTTACACAGGGTTGGAAGGCTACACCTTC. Translating gives CASSYTGLEGYTF.